Reported below is one T cell receptor (beta chain). Its target is not known. The use of genomic DNA as template underpinned the TCR beta VDJ and CDR3 profiling. One entry per CDR3 protein, called by TCRdb with MiXCR from the reads. The table lists over 200,000 distinct CDR3 sequences, about 59% of them singletons. The data originate from a study of CD8+CD57+ T cells in acquired aplastic anemia. Across the study: Across the sorted CD4+ and CD8+ cells, DNA amounts averaged roughly 3.5 ug. Study-wide results and caveats: The same twenty-nine CD8+ CDR3 sequences occurred in patients and in controls.

This CDR3 is 14 amino acids long. The J segment lost 6 bases and the V segment lost 6 bases, leaving 11 bases of the junction unmatched. CDR1 and CDR2 (germline): LGHNT, FRNRAP. V gene TRBV12-5 combines with J gene TRBJ2-7; 7 bases are shared with TRBD2. This TCR derives from a human donor in good health. Sequencing was carried out using sorted CD4+, CD8+, or CD8+CD57+ T cells (not recorded which) from PBMCs. The DNA of the CDR3 is TGTGCTAGTGGCCAAGGCAGCGGGACGGGCGAGCAGTACTTC. Translation gives CASGQGSGTGEQYF.